This T cell receptor (beta chain) was profiled in a study of cytomegalovirus exposure and HLA in healthy donors (dated by TCRdb to the late 2010s). About the full investigation: According to an earlier analysis of 550 to 700 of the donors, 150 million to 200 million T cells yielded some 120 million unique TCR beta sequences and approximately 280 Gb of sequence data. The aim of the study was to test whether cataloging public T cell receptors could identify signatures of past pathogen exposure. The number of donors typed differed by locus, with 629-630 for A, B, C, DRB1 and DQB1, roughly 550 for DQA1, 600 to 610 for DPA1, and roughly 450 for DPB1. Roughly five DR-DQ haplotypes were handled as single units for association and clustering because linkage in the cohort was strong. An earlier analysis of roughly 600 of the donors used high-throughput TCR beta sequencing to judge whether each TCR beta V gene segment behaved as functional or pseudogenic. Of the roughly 400 genotyped donors, about 80% fell in the genetic ancestry cluster associated with self-reported Caucasian donors. Rather than using new phenotypic data, the later analysis identified candidate immune exposures from TCR beta sequences and from how often those sequences occurred across donors. Using immunosequencing, the study profiled T cell repertoires from roughly 650 subjects and related those repertoires to cytomegalovirus serostatus. Every repertoire in the discovery cohort had been generated on one and the same sequencing platform. To study patterns of TCR occurrence, a later analysis re-analyzed previously published TCR beta repertoires from around 670 donors and added high-resolution HLA genotyping. Among a few hundred genotyped donors of the cohort, an average of approximately 240,000 unique TCR beta nucleotide sequences were sequenced per donor, roughly 18% of them non-productive. HLA typing included class I and class II loci at four-digit resolution. Along with the approximately 600-subject first cohort, a separate validation cohort of roughly 110 different subjects was used. Genome-wide SNP genotypes for about three fifths of the roughly 670 donors were used in a later genetic analysis, which treated that subset as a discovery cohort. An early release that covered approximately 600 HLA-typed donors contained around 300 gigabases of sequencing data and about 93 million unique TCR sequences. The study combined high-throughput TCR immunosequencing, statistical association of individual TCRs with disease status, and machine learning to predict cytomegalovirus infection status. Donor age, sex, ethnicity and CMV serostatus were compiled together with the repertoire data. General findings and caveats noted by the study authors: In a later analysis, the rate of TCR association differed among HLA loci, with DRB1 alleles having the most associated TCRs and HLA-C alleles having the fewest. Because some donors lacked HLA typing at each locus, the association tests relied only on the typed subset. The classifier was reported to diagnose cytomegalovirus status with high specificity and sensitivity in both the original and validation cohorts. Broadly in line with IMGT annotations, most TCR beta V segments showed up in productive rearrangements about 87% or about 30% of the time in an earlier analysis of several hundred of the donors. Roughly uniform sequencing depth across donors was assumed in presence/absence analyses, although this assumption may not hold. At a false discovery rate of 0.05, a later analysis linked fewer than 20,000 TCR beta sequences to specific HLA alleles. Compared with the approximately 670-donor mean, donors in an Asian-associated ancestry cluster had fewer N-insertions in productive TCRs, according to a later genetic analysis. Assigning TCR associations to individual alleles was difficult when HLA alleles, especially DR and DQ, strongly co-occurred. A later genetic analysis associated a missense DCLRE1C variant with V-gene and J-gene trimming of TCR beta chains, and an independent cohort replicated the association. The only immune exposure information available for the cohort was CMV serostatus. In vitro tests confirmed that three of the cytomegalovirus-associated TCR beta chains recognize cytomegalovirus antigens. Some IMGT-functional V segments, including TRBV6-2 and TRBV6-3, could not be told apart with the 87-base-pair reads, so those segments were excluded. A further reported finding was that TCR beta sequences accurately predicted the HLA-A and HLA-B alleles for most subjects in the first cohort. The study listed 164 TCR beta chains as associated with cytomegalovirus. Linkage disequilibrium might explain the correlated functional status among segregating V segments, but an unknown experimental factor could not be ruled out. Only TCR beta chains were sequenced in this cohort, and the absence of alpha or paired-chain data limited detectable features. Over 15 rarely observed V segments, including chromosome 9 orphons, were excluded from the earlier analysis of approximately 500 of the donors because counts were too low. A later analysis found that HLA-associated TCR beta chains were more clonally expanded and had lower generation probabilities than equally common non-associated chains. Across donors, most TCR sequences were observed very rarely, whereas some public TCRs were present in many individuals. The authors suggested that the approach could potentially be generalized to other disease states and immunological phenotypes. According to a later analysis, most CMV-associated TCR beta chains appeared to be HLA-restricted, and the HLA associations seemed to be driven largely by CMV exposure. According to a later analysis, parvovirus B19, influenza, CMV and Epstein-Barr virus appeared linked to several top co-occurrence clusters. A cluster of highly shared sequence variants was judged likely to represent a technical artifact of the sequencing pipeline.

The library was produced with the immunoSEQ multiplex PCR assay. A mixture of 60 forward primers for TCR Vbeta segments and 13 reverse primers for TCR Jbeta segments was used in the multiplex PCR. The CDR3 region of rearranged TCR beta genes was amplified from genomic DNA by a multiplex PCR assay. Amplified TCR beta libraries were sequenced as 87-base-pair reads on the Illumina HiSeq System. The authors' pipeline ran thus. Across the 600 to 700 repertoires, a later analysis counted about 81 million unique TCR beta chains, around 11 million of which were shared by at least two donors. Raw reads were error-corrected and collapsed into unique sequences with a nearest-neighbor algorithm that merged closely related sequences to remove PCR and sequencing errors. V, D and J gene segments were assigned by aligning CDR3 sequences to IMGT reference sequences. For a sequence to be retained, at least a six-nucleotide match to both a V gene segment and a J gene segment was required. Rearrangements were called productive when the CDR3 lacked stop codons and stayed in frame with V and J; all others were non-productive. Following IMGT convention, CDR3 was defined as the stretch from the second conserved V-encoded cysteine to the conserved J-encoded phenylalanine. The earlier analysis of about 590 of the donors excluded sequences that lacked an unambiguous match to a single V gene segment. An earlier analysis of a few hundred of the donors called V segments functional above 56.7% productive rearrangements and segregating when the between-donor standard deviation exceeded 5%. A statistical classification framework was built to diagnose cytomegalovirus status from the catalog of TCR beta chain sequences. A later analysis assigned V and J genes by comparing TCR nucleotide sequences with IMGT/GENE-DB human TR gene sequences. The TCRdist pipeline was used in a later analysis to assign CDR3 sequences and most-parsimonious VDJ recombination scenarios. A later analysis defined each TCR beta chain by its CDR3 amino acid sequence plus V-gene family, and excluded reads lacking a unique V-gene family. To address suspected cross-contamination and a sequencing artifact, a later analysis removed over 500 highly shared, low-generation-probability nucleotide sequences. For each public chain, a later analysis derived a clonal expansion index from normalized ranks of inferred template counts within each repertoire. In a later analysis, generation probabilities were computed using a VDJ recombination model fitted to out-of-frame rearrangements, and the results were checked against IGoR. In a later analysis, TCR-TCR, TCR-HLA and TCR-CMV co-occurrence was scored with hypergeometric tests, and a repertoire-size bias correction was applied to TCR pairs. False discovery rates were estimated in a later analysis by permuting HLA or CMV assignments 20 times. In a later analysis, co-occurring TCRs were grouped using DBSCAN, with TCRdist sequence similarity added in when clustering inside HLA-allele-positive subsets. For co-occurrence clustering, repertoires with fewer than 30,000 or more than 120,000 public chains were excluded, along with a handful of repertoires with anomalous nucleotide sharing. The clones in this table, taken by TCRdb from immuneACCESS, are in-frame only. Not every clone is retained; where verified, under half of the shortfall comes from an unresolved V gene, and the cause of the rest is unknown. V, J and clone size are taken as reported in that table, and D and trimming were inferred from the DNA itself. The sample table contains some 200,000 clones; only one count was recorded for around 80% of them. The ten largest clones capture 2% to 2.5% of the sample.

The germline V gene (reference sequence) yields SEHNR for CDR1 and FQNEAQ for CDR2. V is reduced by 6 bases and J by 16 bases, leaving a spacing of 16 bases between them. The CDR3 runs 12 residues from the cysteine to the phenylalanine. The DNA shown is the 36-base CDR3, in frame from base 1. This clone was seen more than once but under ten times. The target of this receptor is not known. Base-call qualities are not available, and no considerably larger clone is one nucleotide away. The cohort consisted of 666 healthy bone marrow donors. At the time of sampling, every cohort member was nominally healthy, though immune exposures that went unrecorded were likely present. The donor tested CMV seronegative and was one of the 352 seronegative cohort members. A peripheral blood sample was collected from each donor, and TCR beta sequencing was performed on peripheral blood mononuclear cells. Genomic DNA was extracted from the blood cell samples with the Qiagen DNeasy Blood Extraction Kit.

This TCR came from a woman in her thirties in good health and CMV-seronegative. The chain uses TRBV7-9 and TRBJ1-6; the D gene cannot be named for sure. Sequencing was carried out using PBMCs. This receptor has the CDR3 CASSPLGRQLHF. In nucleotide form, the sequence is TGTGCCAGCAGTCCACTGGGCAGGCAACTCCACTTT.